Following are 2 T cell receptor beta chains from one sample sequenced in a study of blood T cells in healthy people across ages. A J-beta primer mix and a sample-barcoded 5' primer were used in a second PCR of about 6 to 12 cycles. TCRdb passed the 5' RACE reads through MiXCR, listing each CDR3 protein once. The data contain about 1.8 million distinct CDR3 sequences, just under 50% of them singletons. Sequences were obtained from blood. These receptors originate from a woman between 40 and 50 years old in good health.

This clonotype has a single count. A much more abundant neighbour one base away suggests this may be a read error. The chain carries TRBV6-6 and TRBJ2-1; no firm D call. This CDR3 spans 11 amino acids. The germline V gene has CDR1 MNHNY and CDR2 SVGAGI (reference sequence). The V end lost 0 bases, the J end lost 9 bases, and 3 bases lay between the germline ends. CDR3 bases: TGTGCCAGCAGTTACTCGCGTGAGCAGTTCTTC. Translating it yields CASSYSREQFF.

The rearrangement links TRBV7-2 to TRBJ2-5; TRBD2 matches 9 bases. Germline lookup yields CDR1 SGHTA and CDR2 FQGNSA. The ends lost 3 bases at V and 11 bases at J; junction bases unmatched: 13. The CDR3 consists of 15 residues. This chain's CDR3 is CASSFPERGADEQYF. CDR3 DNA: TGTGCCAGCAGCTTCCCCGAGCGGGGGGCCGATGAGCAGTACTTC.